These T cell receptor beta chains were read from a single sample in a study of identifying expanded T cells in peripheral blood. Some clones are missing from TCRdb's copy, which holds only in-frame ones; the method was immunoSEQ multiplex PCR. Among 95,000 to 100,000 clones listed, around 88% were seen once. The sequenced sample was blood. The source is a person aged 18-70 years in good health. The CDR3 runs from the conserved cysteine through the conserved F or W. D genes are given only for firm matches. Clone size, where shown, is once, few, many, or a class for clones that have expanded.

D gene,V gene,clone size,J gene,CDR3 DNA,CDR3 protein
TRBD2,TRBV2,NA,TRBJ2-2,TGTGCCAGCAGTGAAACAGCGGGGGCCAACACCGGGGAGCTGTTTTTT,CASSETAGANTGELFF
NA,TRBV27,NA,TRBJ1-1,TGTGCCAGCTGCCCGGGGGGGGCTATGACTGAAGCTTTCTTT,CASCPGGAMTEAFF
TRBD1,TRBV19,NA,TRBJ1-1,TGTGCCAGTAGTAGAGAACCGGGACAGGGTTTCCGGGCTTTCTTT,CASSREPGQGFRAFF
NA,TRBV7-7,NA,TRBJ2-7,TGTGCCAGCAGCTTAGGAGATGCCCCGACCTACGAGCAGTACTTC,CASSLGDAPTYEQYF
TRBD2,TRBV11-2,NA,TRBJ2-3,TGTGCCAGCAGTTTCCGAGTAGCGGGGACACGCACAGATACGCAGTATTTT,CASSFRVAGTRTDTQYF
NA,TRBV4-1,NA,TRBJ2-6,TGCGCCAGCAGCCAAGGTCAGGACCCGAACTCTGGGGCCAACGTCCTGACTTTC,CASSQGQDPNSGANVLTF
NA,TRBV18,NA,TRBJ1-2,TGTGCCAGCTCCTCCGGGACCAATAACTATGGCTACACCTTC,CASSSGTNNYGYTF
NA,TRBV7-2,NA,TRBJ1-2,TGTGCCAGCAGCTTCGGCGGCCAGGGAATCGAATATGGCTACACCTTC,CASSFGGQGIEYGYTF
NA,TRBV19,NA,TRBJ1-1,TGTGCCAGTAGAGTGGTACCCGGGAACACTGAAGCTTTCTTT,CASRVVPGNTEAFF
NA,TRBV7-8,NA,TRBJ2-5,TGTGCCAGCAGACCAGGCACAGACCAAGAGACCCAGTACTTC,CASRPGTDQETQYF
NA,TRBV19,few,TRBJ1-5,TGTGCCAGTAAAGGCAGGGACGGCACACAGCCCCAGCATTTT,CASKGRDGTQPQHF
NA,TRBV13,NA,TRBJ2-5,TGTGCCAGCAGCTTAGAGGGCACCCAAGAGACCCAGTACTTC,CASSLEGTQETQYF
NA,TRBV7-9,NA,TRBJ1-4,TGTGCCAGCAGCTTAGCGGCCACAACTAATGAAAAACTGTTTTTT,CASSLAATTNEKLFF
NA,TRBV6-5,few,TRBJ1-6,TGTGCCAGCAGTTATTTGGCCGGGACTCTGAATTCACCCCTCCACTTT,CASSYLAGTLNSPLHF
NA,TRBV10-2,NA,TRBJ1-6,TGCGCCAGCAGTGAATGGCGGACTCAGCTCCACTTT,CASSEWRTQLHF
TRBD2,TRBV5-4,NA,TRBJ2-5,TGTGCCAGCAGCTTGAGCGGGGCGTGGGAGACCCAGTACTTC,CASSLSGAWETQYF
NA,TRBV7-2,NA,TRBJ2-5,TGTGCCAGCAGCCTAGCCCGCGAGACCCAGTACTTC,CASSLARETQYF
NA,TRBV4-2,NA,TRBJ1-1,TGTGCCAGCAGCCCAACCTGGGCGGAGAACACTGAAGCTTTCTTT,CASSPTWAENTEAFF
NA,TRBV5-3,NA,TRBJ2-3,TGTGCCAGAAGCGAGTCAGGGGGGGCCGTTTCCGCAGATACGCAGTATTTT,CARSESGGAVSADTQYF
NA,TRBV18,NA,TRBJ1-4,TGTGCCAGCTCACCACCGGAAGGGTATAATGAAAAACTGTTTTTT,CASSPPEGYNEKLFF
TRBD1,TRBV19,NA,TRBJ1-1,TGTGCCAGCCGGACAGGCCGCGCCCCAAACACTGAAGCTTTCTTT,CASRTGRAPNTEAFF
NA,TRBV9,NA,TRBJ1-5,TGTGCCAGCAGCCCTGGGGGGGCGGGCGATCAGCCCCAGCATTTT,CASSPGGAGDQPQHF
TRBD2,TRBV4-2,few,TRBJ2-3,TGTGCCAGCAGCCAAGTAGCGGGGGGGCATGTAGATACGCAGTATTTT,CASSQVAGGHVDTQYF
TRBD1,TRBV5-6,NA,TRBJ1-4,TGTGCCAGCAGCTGGGGACAGGAAAAACTGTTTTTT,CASSWGQEKLFF
NA,TRBV7-8,once,TRBJ1-4,TGTGCCAGCAGCCCCGGGAGGACTCTTGGATTGGTCAGGAATGAAAAACTGTTTTTT,CASSPGRTLGLVRNEKLFF
NA,TRBV6-5,NA,TRBJ2-3,TGTGCCAGCAAGGGGTGGAACACAGATACGCAGTATTTT,CASKGWNTDTQYF
NA,TRBV5-1,once,TRBJ1-3,TGCGCCAGCAGCCCGGTCGCGGGTGACCCTGGAAACACCATATATTTT,CASSPVAGDPGNTIYF
NA,TRBV4-2,once,TRBJ2-7,TGTGCCAGCAGCCCCCCCGGGGGGCGCGAGCAGTACTTC,CASSPPGGREQYF
NA,TRBV30,NA,TRBJ1-4,TGTGCCTGGAGTTTCCTTTTTGCAGCTAATGAAAAACTGTTTTTT,CAWSFLFAANEKLFF
TRBD1,TRBV5-1,NA,TRBJ2-7,TGCGCCAGCAGCTTCGACAGGGGGCTCAACGAGCAGTACTTC,CASSFDRGLNEQYF
NA,TRBV29-1,NA,TRBJ2-3,TGCAGCGTTGAAGGCGAAGCTAGCACAGATACGCAGTATTTT,CSVEGEASTDTQYF
NA,TRBV2,NA,TRBJ2-1,TGTGCCAGCAGCCCGCAGGGGTCCCACTCGTTCTTC,CASSPQGSHSFF
TRBD1,TRBV6-1,NA,TRBJ1-2,TGTGCCAGCAGACCCGGACAGGGTTGGGACTATGGCTACACCTTC,CASRPGQGWDYGYTF
NA,TRBV7-2,once,TRBJ2-1,TGTGCCAGCAGCTTCTCCCCCCTCCCCAATGAGCAGTTCTTC,CASSFSPLPNEQFF
NA,TRBV7-9,NA,TRBJ2-6,TGTGCCAGTGGACAGTTCAGCTCTGGGGCCAACGTCCTGACTTTC,CASGQFSSGANVLTF